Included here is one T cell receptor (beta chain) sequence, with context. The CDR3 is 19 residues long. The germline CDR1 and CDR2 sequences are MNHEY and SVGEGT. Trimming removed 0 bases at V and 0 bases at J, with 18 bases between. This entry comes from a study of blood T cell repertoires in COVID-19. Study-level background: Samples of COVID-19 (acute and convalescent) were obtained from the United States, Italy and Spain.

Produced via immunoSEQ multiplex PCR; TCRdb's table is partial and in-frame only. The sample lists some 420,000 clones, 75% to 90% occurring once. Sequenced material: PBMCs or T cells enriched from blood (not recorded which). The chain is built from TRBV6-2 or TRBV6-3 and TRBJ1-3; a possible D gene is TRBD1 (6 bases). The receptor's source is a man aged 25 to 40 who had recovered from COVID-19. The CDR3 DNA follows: TGTGCCAGCAGTTACTCGATCGGAATGATGGACAGCTCTGGAAACACCATATATTTT. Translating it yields CASSYSIGMMDSSGNTIYF.